The clone carrying this TCR beta chain was found a few times. Antigen specificity is unknown. The sample comes from a study of post-analysis software for immune sequencing data. Study-level information: Several disease courses (relapsing-remitting, secondary progressive and progressive-relapsing) of multiple sclerosis were included.

Study-wide results and caveats: Diversity measured as normalized Chao1 was significantly lower in multiple sclerosis patients than in controls.

TCR beta libraries were prepared from cDNA with unique molecular identifiers. TCRdb called the PCR reads again in MiXCR, with one record for every CDR3 protein. There are hundreds of thousands of distinct CDR3 sequences in the sample; approximately 30% occur only once, and roughly 0.57% lies in the top ten. This clonotype was obtained from a girl aged 5 to 17 with multiple sclerosis. Sequencing was done on a sample of blood.

CDR3 coding DNA: TGCAGCTTGAAAAGCGCGGGAGGATATGGAGATACGCAGTATTTT. The encoded protein is CSLKSAGGYGDTQYF. This rearrangement joins TRBV29-1 to TRBJ2-3; 8 positions match TRBD2. The CDR3 spans 15 residues. V gave up 8 bases and J gave up 5 bases; unmatched junction bases: 15. Looked up from germline, CDR1 is SQVTM and CDR2 is ANQGSEA.